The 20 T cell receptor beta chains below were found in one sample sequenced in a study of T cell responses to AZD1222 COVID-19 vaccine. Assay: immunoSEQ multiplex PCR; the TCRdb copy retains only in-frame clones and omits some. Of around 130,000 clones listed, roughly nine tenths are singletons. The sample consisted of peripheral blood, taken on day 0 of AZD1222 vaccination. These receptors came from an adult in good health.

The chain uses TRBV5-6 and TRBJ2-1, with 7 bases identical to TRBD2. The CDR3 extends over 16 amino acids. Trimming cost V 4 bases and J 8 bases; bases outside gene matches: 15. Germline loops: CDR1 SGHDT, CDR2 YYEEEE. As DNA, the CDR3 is TGTGCCAGCAGCCCAAGGTGGGACTACACCGAGCATGAGCAGTTCTTC. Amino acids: CASSPRWDYTEHEQFF.

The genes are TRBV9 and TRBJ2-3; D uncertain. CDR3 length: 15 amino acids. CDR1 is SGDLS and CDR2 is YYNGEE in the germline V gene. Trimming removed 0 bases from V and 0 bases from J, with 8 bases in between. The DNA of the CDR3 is TGTGCCAGCAGCGTAGGGCGGCTGAGCACAGATACGCAGTATTTT. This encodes CASSVGRLSTDTQYF.

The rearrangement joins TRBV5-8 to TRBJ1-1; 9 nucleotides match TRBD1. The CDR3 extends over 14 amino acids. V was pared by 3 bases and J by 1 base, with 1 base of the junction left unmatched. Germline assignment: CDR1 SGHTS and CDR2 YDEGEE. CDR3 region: CASSSGQGNTEAFF. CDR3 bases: TGTGCCAGCAGCTCGGGACAGGGGAACACTGAAGCTTTCTTT.

CDR3 sequence: CASSQGLRRTRGGNEQFF. The CDR3, as DNA: TGCGCCAGCAGCCAAGGACTGAGGAGGACCAGGGGGGGCAATGAGCAGTTCTTC. The chain joins TRBV4-1 to TRBJ2-1; possibly TRBD1 or TRBD2 for D (7 bases each). The CDR3 covers 18 residues. Germline V gene data show CDR1 as MGHRA and CDR2 as YSYEKL. The ends were cut back, 1 base at V and 6 bases at J, with 22 bases in the middle.

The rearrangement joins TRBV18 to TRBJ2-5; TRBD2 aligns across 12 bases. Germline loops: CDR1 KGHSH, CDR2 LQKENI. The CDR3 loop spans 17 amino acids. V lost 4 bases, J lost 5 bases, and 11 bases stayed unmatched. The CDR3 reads CASSRQLAGGRGETQYF. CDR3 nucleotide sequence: TGTGCCAGCTCACGCCAACTAGCGGGAGGCCGAGGCGAGACCCAGTACTTC. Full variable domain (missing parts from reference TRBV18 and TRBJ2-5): NAGVMQNPRHLVRRRGQEARLRCSPMKGHSHVYWYRQLPEEGLKFMVYLQKENIIDESGMPKERFSAEFPKEGPSILRIQQVVRGDSAAYFCASSRQLAGGRGETQYFGPGTRLLVL.

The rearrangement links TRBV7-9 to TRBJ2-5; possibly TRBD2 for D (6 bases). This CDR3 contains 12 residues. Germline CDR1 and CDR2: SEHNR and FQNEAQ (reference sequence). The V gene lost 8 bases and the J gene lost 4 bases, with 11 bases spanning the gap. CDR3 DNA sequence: TGTGCCAGCGGACTTAGCGGAGAGACCCAGTACTTC. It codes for CASGLSGETQYF.

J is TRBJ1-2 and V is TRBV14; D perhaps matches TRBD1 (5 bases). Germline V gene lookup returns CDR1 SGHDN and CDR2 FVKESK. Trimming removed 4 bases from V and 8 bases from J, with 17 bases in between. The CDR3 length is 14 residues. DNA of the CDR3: TGTGCCAGCAGCCTTTCCGGGACCGGAGGCGGCTACACCTTC. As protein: CASSLSGTGGGYTF.

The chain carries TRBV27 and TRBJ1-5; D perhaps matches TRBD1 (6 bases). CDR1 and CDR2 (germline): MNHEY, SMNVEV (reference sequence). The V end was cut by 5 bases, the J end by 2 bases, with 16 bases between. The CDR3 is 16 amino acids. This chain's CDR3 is CASSAVPAGGNQPQHF. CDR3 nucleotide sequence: TGTGCCAGCAGTGCCGTCCCCGCAGGGGGCAATCAGCCCCAGCATTTT.

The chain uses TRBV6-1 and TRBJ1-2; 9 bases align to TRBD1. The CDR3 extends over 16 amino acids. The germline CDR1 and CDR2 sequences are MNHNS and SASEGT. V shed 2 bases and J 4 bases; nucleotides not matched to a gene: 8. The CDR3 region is CASSEQDRGYGYGYTF. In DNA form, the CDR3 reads TGTGCCAGCAGTGAACAAGACAGGGGGTACGGCTATGGCTACACCTTC.

The CDR3 is CASSYGPPGRKLFF. DNA for the CDR3: TGCGCCAGCAGCTACGGACCCCCGGGGCGGAAACTGTTTTTT. The rearrangement links TRBV4-3 to TRBJ1-4; D perhaps matches TRBD1 (5 bases). Per the germline V gene, CDR1 is LGHNA and CDR2 is YSLEER. V dropped 5 bases and J dropped 11 bases, with 18 bases sitting between them. This CDR3 spans 14 amino acids.

The CDR3: CASSYGTGGLETQYF. DNA for the CDR3: TGTGCCAGCAGCTATGGGACAGGGGGCTTGGAGACCCAGTACTTC. The chain couples TRBV3-1 (or the pseudogene TRBV3-2) to TRBJ2-5; 12 bases are a match to TRBD1. The CDR3 spans 15 residues. CDR1 and CDR2 from the germline V gene are LGHDT and YNNKEL (reference sequence). V lost 5 bases, J lost 5 bases, and 6 bases stayed unmatched.

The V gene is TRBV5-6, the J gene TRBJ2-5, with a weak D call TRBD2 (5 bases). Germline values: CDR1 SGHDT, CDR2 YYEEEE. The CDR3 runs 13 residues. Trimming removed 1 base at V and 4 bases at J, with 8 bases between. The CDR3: CASSLLGRETQYF. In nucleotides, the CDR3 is TGTGCCAGCAGCTTGTTGGGGAGAGAGACCCAGTACTTC.

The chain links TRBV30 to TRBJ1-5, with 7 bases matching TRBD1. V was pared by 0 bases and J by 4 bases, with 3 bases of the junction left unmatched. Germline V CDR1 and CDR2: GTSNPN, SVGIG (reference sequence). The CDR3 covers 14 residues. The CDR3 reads CAWSVGTVNQPQHF. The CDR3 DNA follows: TGTGCCTGGAGTGTCGGGACAGTAAATCAGCCCCAGCATTTT.

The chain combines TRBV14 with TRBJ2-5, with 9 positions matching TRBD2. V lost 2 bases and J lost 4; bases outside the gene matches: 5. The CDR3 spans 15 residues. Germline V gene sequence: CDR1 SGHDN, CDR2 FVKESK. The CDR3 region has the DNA TGTGCCAGCAGCCAACGAGCGGGAGGACGAGAGACCCAGTACTTC. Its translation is CASSQRAGGRETQYF. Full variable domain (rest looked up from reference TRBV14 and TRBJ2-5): EAGVTQFPSHSVIEKGQTVTLRCDPISGHDNLYWYRRVMGKEIKFLLHFVKESKQDESGMPNNRFLAERTGGTYSTLKVQPAELEDSGVYFCASSQRAGGRETQYFGPGTRLLVL.

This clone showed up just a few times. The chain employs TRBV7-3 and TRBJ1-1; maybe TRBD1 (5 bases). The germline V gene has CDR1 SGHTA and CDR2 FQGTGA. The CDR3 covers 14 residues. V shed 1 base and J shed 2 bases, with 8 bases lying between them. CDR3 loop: CASSLKDSNTEAFF. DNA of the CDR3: TGTGCCAGCAGCTTAAAAGACAGCAACACTGAAGCTTTCTTT.

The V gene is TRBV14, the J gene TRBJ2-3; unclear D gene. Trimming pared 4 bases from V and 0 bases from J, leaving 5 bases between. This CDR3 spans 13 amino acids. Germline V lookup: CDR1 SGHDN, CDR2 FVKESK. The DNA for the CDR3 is TGTGCCAGCAGCCCTGGGAGCACAGATACGCAGTATTTT. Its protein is CASSPGSTDTQYF.

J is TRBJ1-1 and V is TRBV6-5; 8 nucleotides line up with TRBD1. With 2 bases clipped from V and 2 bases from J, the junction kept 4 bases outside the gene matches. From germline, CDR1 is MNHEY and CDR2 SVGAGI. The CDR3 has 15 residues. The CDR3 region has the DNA TGTGCCAGCAGTTACGGTACAGGGGGAAACACTGAAGCTTTCTTT. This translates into CASSYGTGGNTEAFF.

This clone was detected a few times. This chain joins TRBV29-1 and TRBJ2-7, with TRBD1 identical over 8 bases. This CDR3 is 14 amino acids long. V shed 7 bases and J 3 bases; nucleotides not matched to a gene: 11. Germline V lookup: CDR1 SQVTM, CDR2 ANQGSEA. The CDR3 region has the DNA TGCAGCGCTATCATGAGACAGGGGATCTACGAGCAGTACTTC. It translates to CSAIMRQGIYEQYF.

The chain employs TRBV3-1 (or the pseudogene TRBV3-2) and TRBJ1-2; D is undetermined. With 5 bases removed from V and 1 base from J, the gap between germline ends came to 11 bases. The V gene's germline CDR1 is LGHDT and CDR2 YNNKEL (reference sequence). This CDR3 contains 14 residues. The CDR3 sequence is CASSSRADNYGYTF. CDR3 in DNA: TGTGCCAGCAGCTCACGGGCGGATAACTATGGCTACACCTTC.

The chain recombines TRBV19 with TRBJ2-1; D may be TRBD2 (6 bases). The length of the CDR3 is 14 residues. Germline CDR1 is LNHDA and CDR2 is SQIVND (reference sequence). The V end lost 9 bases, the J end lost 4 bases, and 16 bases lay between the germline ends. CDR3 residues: CASGEAPSYNEQFF. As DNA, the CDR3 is TGTGCCAGCGGGGAGGCCCCTTCGTACAATGAGCAGTTCTTC.